This T cell receptor (beta chain) was captured in a study of T cell responses to AZD1222 COVID-19 vaccine. Study outcomes and limitations: Only five or six AZD1222 recipients were seropositive at baseline.

A note on this clone: Its antigen is still unknown.

Germline V gene lookup returns CDR1 MNHEY and CDR2 SVGEGT. V dropped 4 bases and J dropped 8 bases, with 17 bases sitting between them. This CDR3 has 14 residues. Assay: immunoSEQ multiplex PCR; the TCRdb copy retains only in-frame clones and omits some. The repertoire has 130,000 or so clones, 90% to 95% of them found once; the top ten carry under 2%. The sample was peripheral blood, taken on day 0 of AZD1222 vaccination. The receptor comes from an adult in good health. V usage is TRBV6-2 or TRBV6-3 and J usage is TRBJ1-2; no reliable D call. CDR3 sequence reads: CASSWGAGPGGYTF. CDR3 DNA sequence: TGTGCCAGCAGTTGGGGAGCCGGTCCGGGAGGCTACACCTTC.